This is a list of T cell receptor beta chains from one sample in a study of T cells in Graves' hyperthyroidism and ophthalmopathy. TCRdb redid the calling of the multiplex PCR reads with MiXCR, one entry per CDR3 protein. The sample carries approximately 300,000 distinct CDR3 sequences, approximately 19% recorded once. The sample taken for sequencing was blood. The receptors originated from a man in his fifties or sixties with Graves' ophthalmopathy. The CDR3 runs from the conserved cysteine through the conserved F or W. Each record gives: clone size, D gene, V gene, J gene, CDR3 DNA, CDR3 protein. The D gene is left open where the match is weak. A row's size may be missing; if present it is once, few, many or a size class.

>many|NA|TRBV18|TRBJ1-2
TGTGCCAGCTCACCGAAAACCGGGGCGACTGAAGATGGCTACACCTTC
CASSPKTGATEDGYTF
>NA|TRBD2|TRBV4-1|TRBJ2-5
TGCGCCAGCAGCCAGCGGTCGACTAGCGGGATCGAGACCCAGTACTTC
CASSQRSTSGIETQYF
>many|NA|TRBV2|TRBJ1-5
TGTGCCAGCGGGGCGGCCCGGGGGCCCCAGCATTTT
CASGAARGPQHF
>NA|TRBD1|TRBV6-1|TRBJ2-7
TGTGCCAGCAGTACGTGGACAGGTTCCACCTACGAGCAGTACTTC
CASSTWTGSTYEQYF
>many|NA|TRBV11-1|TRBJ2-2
TGTGCCAGCAGCTTGGTTGGCCTAGGCGCCGGGGAGCTGTTTTTT
CASSLVGLGAGELFF
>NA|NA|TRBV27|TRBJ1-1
TGTGCCAGCAGTCCGTCGACGCCAGCAGGCACTGAAGCTTTCTTT
CASSPSTPAGTEAFF
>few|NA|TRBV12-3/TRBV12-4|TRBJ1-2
TGTGCCAGCGGGAACTATGGCTACACCTTC
CASGNYGYTF
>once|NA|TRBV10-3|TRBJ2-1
TGTGCCTCCGGGAGTGGCAATGAGCAGTTCTTC
CASGSGNEQFF
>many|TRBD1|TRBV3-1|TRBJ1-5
TGTGCCAGCAGCGACAGGGGCGCCTATCAGCCCCAGCATTTT
CASSDRGAYQPQHF
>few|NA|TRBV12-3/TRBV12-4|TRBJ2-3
TGTGCCAGCACCCTCGGGGACGCCTCGATAAGCACAGATACGCAGTATTTT
CASTLGDASISTDTQYF
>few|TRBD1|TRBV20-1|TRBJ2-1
TGCAGTGCTGACTACACGGGACAGGGCTCTCGAATTAGCTCCTACAATGAGCAGTTCTTC
CSADYTGQGSRISSYNEQFF
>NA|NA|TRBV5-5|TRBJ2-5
TGCGCCAGCAGCGTGGGGACCGGGATCGAAGAGACCCAGTACTTC
CASSVGTGIEETQYF
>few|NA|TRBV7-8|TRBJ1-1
TGTGCCAGCAGCTTAGTAGGGCCCGCGGGGGGGGAAGAAGCTTTCTTT
CASSLVGPAGGEEAFF
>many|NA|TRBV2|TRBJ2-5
TGTGCCAGCAGTTCCGGAGGGGGGATAGGGGAGACCCAGTACTTC
CASSSGGGIGETQYF
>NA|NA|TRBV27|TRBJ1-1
TGTGCCAGCAGTTTACGCGGGTCCACTGAAGCTTTCTTT
CASSLRGSTEAFF
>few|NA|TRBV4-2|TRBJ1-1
TGTGCCAGCAGCCAAGATACGGGGGGAACTGAAGCTTTCTTT
CASSQDTGGTEAFF
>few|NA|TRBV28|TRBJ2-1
TGTGCCAGCAGTTTAATCGGGGGCCTGTCCTACAATGAGCAGTTCTTC
CASSLIGGLSYNEQFF
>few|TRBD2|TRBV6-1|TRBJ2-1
TGTGCCAGCAGTCTCCATTCTAGCGGGACCACCTACAATGAGCAGCTCTTC
CASSLHSSGTTYNEQLF
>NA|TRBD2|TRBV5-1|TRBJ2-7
TGCGCCAGCAGCCCCGGGACTAGCGGGAGGTTGTACGAGCAGTACTTC
CASSPGTSGRLYEQYF